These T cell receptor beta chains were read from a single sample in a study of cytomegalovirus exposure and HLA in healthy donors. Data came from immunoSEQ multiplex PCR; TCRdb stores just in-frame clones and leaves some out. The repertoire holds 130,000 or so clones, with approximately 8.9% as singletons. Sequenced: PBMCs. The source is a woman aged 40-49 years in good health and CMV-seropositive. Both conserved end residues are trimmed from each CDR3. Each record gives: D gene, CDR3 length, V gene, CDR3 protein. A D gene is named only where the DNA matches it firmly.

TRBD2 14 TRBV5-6 ASSLPPGGATDTQY
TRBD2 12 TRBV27 ASRILAGDHTQY
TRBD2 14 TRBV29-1 SVTGLAGTYTGELF
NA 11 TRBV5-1 ASSGREAGELF
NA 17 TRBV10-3 AISESLFKDTLYGNEQF
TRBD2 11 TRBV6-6 ASSYRGEETQY
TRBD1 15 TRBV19 ASSPLGQLPNTGELF
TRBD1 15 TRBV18 ASSPGQGPSSGNTIY
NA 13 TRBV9 ASRDTGGGGYGYT
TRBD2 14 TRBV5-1 ASSLGLAGAQETQY
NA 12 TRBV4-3 ASSPRTGYGELF
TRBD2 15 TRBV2 ASSSPGLAGGQNEQF
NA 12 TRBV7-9 ASSFQGDITEAF
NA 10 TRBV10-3 AISERGQEAF
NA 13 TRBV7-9 ASSLGGGNYSPLH